The 26 T cell receptor beta chains below all came from one sample that was sequenced in a study of T cells in Graves' hyperthyroidism and ophthalmopathy. Amplified regions were TCR beta CDR3 sequences from RNA transcripts. The HTBI primer set drove a first-round RT-PCR of the TCR CDR3. One entry per CDR3 protein results from TCRdb running MiXCR on the multiplex PCR reads. The table has 400,000 to 550,000 distinct CDR3 sequences, roughly 14% seen once; the top ten hold 15% to 20%. Sequences were obtained from blood. Receptors originate from a woman younger than 30 with Graves' hyperthyroidism.

The V call is TRBV2, the J call TRBJ1-1, with a possible D match to TRBD1 (5 bases). The CDR3 loop spans 12 amino acids. V was cut by 10 bases and J by 4 bases, with 13 bases left in between. CDR1 is SNHLY and CDR2 is FYNNEI in the germline V gene. CDR3 sequence reads: CATQGFRTEAFF. The CDR3 DNA reads TGTGCCACGCAGGGATTTCGCACTGAAGCTTTCTTT.

This clonotype was recorded at least ten times. V usage is TRBV12-3 or TRBV12-4 and J usage is TRBJ1-5; a possible D gene is TRBD1 (6 bases). The CDR3 totals 14 residues. V lost 1 base to trimming and J lost 9 bases, with 13 bases between them. CDR3 sequence: CASSLGTDLRPQHF. The CDR3 coding sequence is TGTGCCAGCAGTTTAGGGACAGATCTCAGGCCCCAGCATTTT.

This clonotype was counted many times. The genes are TRBV20-1 and TRBJ1-5, with 7 bases lining up with TRBD1. Germline V CDR1 and CDR2: DFQATT, SNEGSKA (reference sequence). The CDR3 sequence is 17 residues long. Germline trimming cut 4 bases from V and 5 bases from J; bases unmatched to any gene: 17. This CDR3 reads CSATFLTGGQDHQPQHF. CDR3 DNA sequence: TGCAGTGCTACATTTTTAACGGGCGGACAGGATCATCAGCCCCAGCATTTT.

This clonotype was counted only a few times. V gene TRBV19 combines with J gene TRBJ2-7, with a weak D call TRBD2 (6 bases). V was trimmed by 4 bases and J by 5 bases, leaving 12 bases between them. Germline loops: CDR1 LNHDA, CDR2 SQIVND (reference sequence). The CDR3 loop spans 13 amino acids. As DNA, the CDR3 is TGTGCCAGTAGTAAGGAGGGAACCCACGAGCAGTACGTC. It yields the protein CASSKEGTHEQYV.

In this sample, this clonotype turned up many times. The gene calls are TRBV5-8 and TRBJ2-1; D remains ambiguous. Germline V gives CDR1 SGHTS, CDR2 YDEGEE. The V and J ends lost 5 bases and 8 bases respectively, with 5 bases between them. CDR3 length: 10 residues. The CDR3 is CASRGYEQFF. Here the CDR3 DNA reads TGTGCCAGCAGGGGCTATGAGCAGTTCTTC.

This clonotype has only a few counts. Given a much more abundant clone one base away, this may be a read error. The chain recombines TRBV3-1 with TRBJ1-1; the D is unclear. Trimming stripped 2 bases from V and 6 bases from J, with 13 bases between. CDR3 size: 14 residues. CDR1 and CDR2 (germline): LGHDT, YNNKEL (reference sequence). For the CDR3, the DNA is TGTGCCAGCAGCCAAATGATGCAGAATGCTGAAGCTTTCTTT. Amino acids: CASSQMMQNAEAFF.

This clonotype was recorded at least ten times. The rearrangement links TRBV24-1 to TRBJ2-5; D may be TRBD1 (6 bases). V was pared by 4 bases and J by 7 bases, with 12 bases between. CDR1 and CDR2 from the germline V gene are KGHDR and SFDVKD. This CDR3 is 13 amino acids long. The CDR3 sequence is CATSEVDSWTQYF. For the CDR3, the DNA is TGTGCCACCAGTGAAGTGGACAGTTGGACCCAGTACTTC.

This clonotype was observed a few times. The J gene is TRBJ2-1, the V gene TRBV13; D remains ambiguous. The CDR3 covers 15 residues. V lost 2 bases and J 8 bases, leaving 16 bases between the germline ends. The germline gives CDR1 PRHDT, CDR2 FYEKMQ (reference sequence). The CDR3 loop reads CASSLLGTGLDEQFF. The CDR3 DNA sequence: TGTGCCAGCAGCTTATTGGGAACCGGGTTGGATGAGCAGTTCTTC.

This clonotype was seen many times. The V and J genes are TRBV13 and TRBJ2-3; D is perhaps TRBD2 (6 bases). Germline lookup yields CDR1 PRHDT and CDR2 FYEKMQ (reference sequence). The CDR3 spans 14 residues. V was clipped by 2 bases and J by 2 bases, with 8 bases between them. The CDR3 DNA is TGTGCCAGCAGCTTATGGGACTTCACAGATACGCAGTATTTT. Protein product: CASSLWDFTDTQYF.

This clonotype was seen ten or more times. This rearrangement joins TRBV7-3 to TRBJ2-5, with D hard to call. Trimming left V 3 bases short and J 2 bases short, with 16 bases between. The CDR3 length is 16 residues. Germline V gene data show CDR1 as SGHTA and CDR2 as FQGTGA. The CDR3 spells CASSLGPALGQETQYF. CDR3 nucleotide sequence: TGTGCCAGCAGCTTGGGCCCGGCGTTGGGTCAAGAGACCCAGTACTTC. Based on the CDR3 plus reference TRBV7-3 and TRBJ2-5, the full variable domain is GAGVSQTPSNKVTEKGKYVELRCDPISGHTALYWYRQSLGQGPEFLIYFQGTGAADDSGLPNDRFFAVRPEGSVSTLKIQRTERGDSAVYLCASSLGPALGQETQYFGPGTRLLVL.

This clonotype has only a few counts. The CDR3 DNA reads TGTGCCAGCAGTCGGCCGACAGGGGATGAGCAGTTCTTC. It encodes CASSRPTGDEQFF. The chain has TRBV6-1 and TRBJ2-1, with TRBD1 matching 8 bases. Losses at the gene ends were 5 bases for V and 8 bases for J; bases not matched to a gene: 5. Germline V gene lookup returns CDR1 MNHNS and CDR2 SASEGT. This CDR3 spans 13 amino acids.

This clonotype showed up just a few times. J is TRBJ2-5 and V is TRBV9; D might be TRBD2 (5 bases). The V gene lost 0 bases and the J gene lost 3 bases, with 6 bases spanning the gap. CDR3 length: 13 amino acids. Looked up from germline, CDR1 is SGDLS and CDR2 is YYNGEE. CDR3 in DNA: TGTGCCAGCAGCGTAGGGGGAGAAGAGACCCAGTACTTC. Translated, it gives CASSVGGEETQYF.

In the case of this clonotype: This may come from a read error, since a much larger clone is one base off. The chain is built from TRBV12-5 and TRBJ2-5; weak D call: TRBD2 (5 bases). The J call may be in error: the DNA end matches TRBJ2-1 better. CDR3 length: 15 amino acids. CDR1 is LGHNT and CDR2 is FRNRAP in the germline V gene. CDR3 loop: CASGKTVTSWETQFF. The CDR3 DNA reads as TGTGCTAGTGGTAAGACGGTTACATCCTGGGAGACCCAGTTCTTC.

This clonotype has only a few counts. This chain joins TRBV19 and TRBJ1-2, with 9 bases matching TRBD1. This CDR3 contains 15 residues. Germline CDR1 and CDR2: LNHDA and SQIVND (reference sequence). Unmatched junction bases numbered 7, after V lost 5 bases and J lost 3 bases. CDR3 residues: CASSWDREDYYGYTF. DNA for the CDR3: TGTGCCAGTAGTTGGGACAGGGAGGATTACTATGGCTACACCTTC. Drawing the rest from reference TRBV19 and TRBJ1-2, the complete variable domain is DGGITQSPKYLFRKEGQNVTLSCEQNLNHDAMYWYRQDPGQGLRLIYYSQIVNDFQKGDIAEGYSVSREKKESFPLTVTSAQKNPTAFYLCASSWDREDYYGYTFGSGTRLTVV.

Only a few counts were recorded for this clonotype. The CDR3 ends on some other residue instead of the conserved phenylalanine or tryptophan, so this is likely a read error. The chain carries TRBV19 and TRBJ1-5; TRBD1 matches 7 bases. The trim removed 7 bases at V and 3 bases at J, leaving 12 bases unmatched. Germline CDR1 is LNHDA and CDR2 is SQIVND (reference sequence). CDR3 length: 16 amino acids. This CDR3 reads CASTPTQQGINQPQHL. Written as DNA, the CDR3 is TGTGCCAGTACCCCGACCCAACAGGGGATCAATCAGCCCCAGCATCTT.

The CDR3 DNA reads as TGTGCCTGGGAACACAGTAGCGACACTGAAGCTTTCTTT. Protein: CAWEHSSDTEAFF. V and J are TRBV30 and TRBJ1-1; D is unclear. Trimming pared 5 bases from V and 3 bases from J, leaving 13 bases between. Germline CDR1 is GTSNPN and CDR2 is SVGIG (reference sequence). This CDR3 has 13 residues.

In its sample, this clonotype was seen many times. The J gene is TRBJ2-7, the V gene TRBV6-1, with D maybe TRBD2 (5 bases). Deletions cut 6 bases from V and 5 bases from J, with 14 bases between. CDR3 length: 13 residues. Germline V CDR1 and CDR2: MNHNS, SASEGT. The CDR3 loop reads CASRTRLGNEQYV. In DNA form, the CDR3 reads TGTGCCAGCAGAACTAGATTGGGTAACGAGCAGTACGTC.

The chain is built from TRBV19 and TRBJ2-3, with D unclear. This CDR3 comprises 13 residues. Germline V gene lookup returns CDR1 LNHDA and CDR2 SQIVND (reference sequence). The V gene lost 5 bases and the J gene lost 2 bases, with 8 bases spanning the gap. The CDR3 nucleotides are TGTGCCAGTAGTCTTCAGACCACAGATACGCAGTATTTT. Translating it yields CASSLQTTDTQYF.

Ten or more counts support this clonotype. The CDR3 reads CASIALASGELFF. Here the CDR3 DNA reads TGTGCCAGCATCGCGCTCGCGTCCGGGGAGCTGTTTTTT. The genes are TRBV6-1 and TRBJ2-2; no clear D gene. Germline V CDR1 and CDR2: MNHNS, SASEGT. V was pared by 7 bases and J by 6 bases, with 12 bases between. This CDR3 spans 13 amino acids.

This clonotype turned up a few times. This chain connects TRBV4-1 to TRBJ2-7; the D is unclear. The CDR3 consists of 15 residues. CDR1 is MGHRA and CDR2 is YSYEKL in the germline V gene. The V end was cut by 0 bases, the J end by 3 bases, with 12 bases between. The DNA for the CDR3 is TGCGCCAGCAGCCAAGATTGGGCGGAGAACTACGAGCAGTACGTC. Encoded protein: CASSQDWAENYEQYV.

This chain links TRBV7-3 with TRBJ2-3, with D possibly matching TRBD2 (6 bases). The CDR3 consists of 15 residues. The V end lost 5 bases, the J end lost 0 bases, and 12 bases lay between the germline ends. The germline CDR1 and CDR2 sequences are SGHTA and FQGTGA. In DNA, the CDR3 is TGTGCCAGCAGCCCCAAGCGGGCTAGCACAGATACGCAGTATTTT. Protein: CASSPKRASTDTQYF.

This clonotype was detected ten times or more. This chain joins TRBV20-1 and TRBJ2-7, with a weak D call TRBD2 (6 bases). The V and J ends lost 5 bases and 3 bases respectively, with 14 bases between them. The CDR3 spans 13 residues. Germline loops: CDR1 DFQATT, CDR2 SNEGSKA (reference sequence). The CDR3, as DNA: TGCAGTGCTCGCGTCGCTAGCGACTACGAGCAGTACTTC. Amino acids: CSARVASDYEQYF.

This clonotype has at least ten counts. CDR3 sequence reads: CASSSMNTEAFF. The CDR3, as DNA: TGTGCCAGCAGCTCAATGAACACTGAAGCTTTCTTT. This chain links TRBV7-9 with TRBJ1-1; D uncertain. In germline, CDR1 is SEHNR, CDR2 FQNEAQ (reference sequence). The V end lost 4 bases, the J end lost 0 bases, and 3 bases lay between the germline ends. This CDR3 contains 12 residues.

The V call is TRBV19, the J call TRBJ2-7; 9 nucleotides line up with TRBD2. There are 14 residues in the CDR3. Germline trimming cut 4 bases from V and 6 bases from J; bases unmatched to any gene: 7. Germline V lookup: CDR1 LNHDA, CDR2 SQIVND (reference sequence). CDR3 in DNA: TGTGCCAGTAGTACCCCGGGACTAGCCTTCGAGCAGTACTTC. Amino acid sequence: CASSTPGLAFEQYF.

This rearrangement joins TRBV30 to TRBJ2-5; D is possibly TRBD2 (6 bases). The germline V gene has CDR1 GTSNPN and CDR2 SVGIG (reference sequence). This CDR3 is 12 amino acids long. Trimming shortened V by 1 base and J by 4 bases, and 7 bases separated the two germline ends. This CDR3 is CAWSAAGETQYF. In nucleotides, the CDR3 is TGTGCCTGGAGTGCAGCGGGAGAGACCCAGTACTTC. The variable domain in full, with the rest retrieved from reference TRBV30 and TRBJ2-5, is SQTIHQWPATLVQPVGSPLSLECTVEGTSNPNLYWYRQAAGRGLQLLFYSVGIGQISSEVPQNLSASRPQDRQFILSSKKLLLSDSGFYLCAWSAAGETQYFGPGTRLLVL.

This chain connects TRBV3-1 to TRBJ2-6, with 13 bases fitting TRBD2. This CDR3 region has 20 residues. With V trimmed by 1 base and J by 4 bases, 10 bases remained unmatched. Germline V gives CDR1 LGHDT, CDR2 YNNKEL (reference sequence). The DNA for the CDR3 is TGTGCCAGCAGCCAAGGACGCCGGCGACTAGCGGGAGGCGGGGCCAACGTCCTGACTTTC. Its protein product is CASSQGRRRLAGGGANVLTF.